A selection of T cell receptor beta chains follows, all from one sample in a study of human T cells and chemical hapten exposure. Via MiXCR, TCRdb re-called the RACE reads, giving one row per CDR3 protein. The sample has nearly 85,000 distinct CDR3 sequences; under 14% are singletons. The material sequenced was whole blood, taken in connection with sensitization to the hapten diphenylcyclopropenone (DPC). Receptors originate from a man between 18 and 29 years old with alopecia areata. Some clones in this sample may be carry-over from other donors' samples. CDR3s include the opening cysteine and the closing phenylalanine or tryptophan. The order of the fields is clone size, J gene, D gene, V gene, CDR3 protein, CDR3 DNA. The D gene is left open where the match is weak. Only part of the rows carry a size: once, few, many, or a class if the clone is expanded.

- TRBJ2-1 - TRBV29-1 CSVEVIADEQFF TGCAGCGTTGAAGTCATCGCCGATGAGCAGTTCTTC
few TRBJ1-2 - TRBV18 CASSPPPGPDESGYTF TGTGCCAGCTCACCACCGCCAGGGCCGGACGAGAGTGGCTACACCTTC
many TRBJ1-3 - TRBV7-8 CASSLDRTIYF TGTGCCAGCAGCTTAGATCGGACCATATATTTT
many TRBJ2-1 TRBD2 TRBV11-2 CASSRSGVTYNEQFF TGTGCCAGCAGCCGTAGCGGGGTAACCTACAATGAGCAGTTCTTC
few TRBJ2-5 - TRBV20-1 CSAREWEQKETQYF TGCAGTGCTAGAGAATGGGAACAGAAAGAGACCCAGTACTTC
- TRBJ1-2 - TRBV11-2 CASSSWGGDYGYTF TGTGCCAGCAGCTCATGGGGCGGTGACTATGGCTACACCTTC
few TRBJ2-1 TRBD2 TRBV6-5 CASSYSTSGGAVEQFF TGTGCCAGCAGTTACTCCACTAGCGGGGGGGCGGTTGAGCAGTTCTTC
few TRBJ1-1 TRBD1 TRBV27 CASSFRQGTEAFF TGTGCCAGCAGTTTTCGACAGGGGACTGAAGCTTTCTTT
few TRBJ2-5 - TRBV7-8 CASGRETQYF TGTGCCAGTGGGCGAGAGACCCAGTACTTC
- TRBJ1-2 - TRBV4-1 CASSQVQFSAYGYTF TGCGCCAGCAGCCAAGTCCAGTTTTCCGCCTATGGCTACACCTTC
- TRBJ1-5 - TRBV6-6 CASSQGSLHGNQPQHF TGTGCCAGCAGTCAGGGGTCCCTTCACGGCAATCAGCCCCAGCATTTT
many TRBJ2-1 TRBD1 TRBV10-3 CAIQGQSNEQFF TGTGCCATCCAGGGACAGTCGAATGAGCAGTTCTTC
few TRBJ1-5 - TRBV5-1 CASSSSGNNQPQHF TGCGCCAGCAGCTCCTCAGGGAATAATCAGCCCCAGCATTTT
many TRBJ2-2 - TRBV7-6 CASSLRMSGELFF TGTGCCAGCAGCTTGCGGATGAGCGGGGAGCTGTTTTTT
- TRBJ2-5 - TRBV12-3/TRBV12-4 CASSSSRRARETQYF TGTGCCAGCAGTTCCTCCCGACGCGCCAGGGAGACCCAGTACTTC
many TRBJ1-2 - TRBV21-1 CASSNGRDYGYTF TGTGCCAGCAGCAATGGCCGGGACTATGGCTACACCTTC
- TRBJ1-4 - TRBV6-2/TRBV6-3 CASSYRDPANEKLFF TGTGCCAGCAGTTATCGGGATCCTGCTAATGAAAAACTGTTTTTT
few TRBJ1-3 - TRBV7-9 CASSWSSGNTIYF TGTGCCAGCAGCTGGAGCTCTGGAAACACCATATATTTT
- TRBJ1-1 - TRBV27 CASSLRSGMTEAFF TGTGCCAGCAGTTTACGATCTGGGATGACTGAAGCTTTCTTT
- TRBJ1-1 TRBD1 TRBV7-9 CASSLGGGMNTEAFF TGTGCCAGCAGTTTGGGAGGGGGCATGAACACTGAAGCTTTCTTT
many TRBJ2-3 - TRBV28 CASSSDPPYTQYF TGTGCCAGCAGTTCGGACCCTCCCTATACGCAGTATTTT
few TRBJ1-6 - TRBV14 CASSQDEATNSPLHF TGTGCCAGCAGCCAAGATGAAGCTACTAATTCACCCCTCCACTTT
many TRBJ2-7 TRBD2 TRBV6-6 CASSPRGGPTYEQYF TGTGCCAGCAGTCCACGCGGGGGGCCGACTTACGAGCAGTACTTC
- TRBJ2-3 - TRBV4-2 CASKRDGGLPTDTQYF TGTGCCAGCAAAAGGGACGGTGGACTCCCCACAGATACGCAGTATTTT
many TRBJ1-5 - TRBV2 CASSGTANSNQPQHF TGTGCCAGCAGTGGGACAGCGAACAGCAATCAGCCCCAGCATTTT
once TRBJ2-5 - TRBV7-2 CASSLARQRETQYF TGTGCCAGCAGCTTAGCGCGGCAACGGGAGACCCAGTACTTC
few TRBJ2-7 - TRBV27 CASSLSTYEQYF TGTGCCAGCAGTCTATCGACCTACGAGCAGTACTTC
many TRBJ1-5 - TRBV20-1 CSATGTPTGGAVQPQHF TGCAGTGCAACCGGGACCCCAACCGGGGGTGCCGTTCAGCCCCAGCATTTT
few TRBJ2-1 - TRBV6-4 CASSGEGGNEQFF TGTGCCAGCAGTGGTGAAGGGGGAAATGAGCAGTTCTTC
many TRBJ2-3 - TRBV10-3 CAISESSGRTDTQYF TGTGCCATCAGTGAGTCCAGCGGGCGGACAGATACGCAGTATTTT
many TRBJ1-1 - TRBV20-1 CSARDGAMNTEAFF TGCAGTGCTAGAGATGGGGCGATGAACACTGAAGCTTTCTTT
few TRBJ2-5 TRBD1 TRBV7-7 CASSPDRGDKETQYF TGTGCCAGCAGCCCCGACAGGGGGGATAAAGAGACCCAGTACTTC
few TRBJ2-2 - TRBV7-6 CASSLVPGKIDTGELFF TGTGCCAGCAGCTTAGTGCCAGGGAAAATTGACACCGGGGAGCTGTTTTTT
once TRBJ1-1 TRBD1 TRBV4-1 CASSSRGMGQGAHGTEAFF TGCGCCAGCAGCTCCAGAGGAATGGGACAGGGGGCTCATGGCACTGAAGCTTTCTTT
many TRBJ1-4 - TRBV18 CASSPNSGSREKLFF TGTGCCAGCTCACCGAATAGCGGATCTCGTGAAAAACTGTTTTTT
few TRBJ2-7 - TRBV6-5 CASTRSHTYPYEQYF TGTGCCAGCACCCGATCACATACTTACCCCTACGAGCAGTACTTC
- TRBJ2-2 TRBD1 TRBV10-3 CAISETGAGTGELFF TGTGCCATCAGTGAGACAGGGGCGGGCACCGGGGAGCTGTTTTTT
few TRBJ1-5 TRBD1 TRBV6-1 CASSGTGGKPQHF TGTGCCAGCAGTGGAACAGGGGGCAAGCCCCAGCATTTT
- TRBJ1-5 TRBD1 TRBV10-3 CAISPGQSNQPQHF TGTGCCATCAGTCCGGGACAGAGCAATCAGCCCCAGCATTTT
- TRBJ1-2 - TRBV4-1 CASSQDNVAAQANYGYTF TGCGCCAGCAGCCAAGATAACGTCGCGGCACAAGCTAACTATGGCTACACCTTC
few TRBJ2-1 TRBD2 TRBV6-4 CASSDGAGGVDEQFF TGTGCCAGCAGTGACGGAGCGGGGGGCGTGGATGAGCAGTTCTTC
few TRBJ1-1 - TRBV3-1 CASSQDGQTEAFF TGTGCCAGCAGCCAAGATGGGCAGACTGAAGCTTTCTTT
many TRBJ2-1 TRBD1 TRBV7-8 CASRGDRGPFHEQFF TGTGCCAGCAGGGGGGACAGGGGGCCCTTCCATGAGCAGTTCTTC
many TRBJ1-2 - TRBV4-1 CASSPQRSYYGYTF TGCGCCAGCAGCCCCCAGAGGTCCTACTATGGCTACACCTTC
few TRBJ2-3 TRBD2 TRBV6-5 CASSSLAGLVSDTQYF TGTGCCAGCAGTTCTCTAGCGGGGTTGGTGTCAGATACGCAGTATTTT
- TRBJ1-1 - TRBV20-1 CSASLRVNTEAFF TGCAGTGCTAGTTTGAGGGTGAACACTGAAGCTTTCTTT
- TRBJ1-4 - TRBV7-9 CASSFSNNEKLFF TGTGCCAGCAGCTTTTCGAATAATGAAAAACTGTTTTTT
few TRBJ2-3 - TRBV6-4 CASSDSAGAHTDTQYF TGTGCCAGCAGTGACTCTGCGGGGGCGCACACAGATACGCAGTATTTT
many TRBJ1-4 - TRBV6-1 CASSYNLQGVKLFF TGTGCCAGCAGTTACAACCTACAGGGCGTGAAACTGTTTTTT
- TRBJ1-6 TRBD1 TRBV6-5 CASRTRTGAISPLHF TGTGCCAGCAGAACTAGGACAGGGGCAATTTCACCCCTCCACTTT
many TRBJ2-7 - TRBV7-9 CASSLVQGGTYEQYF TGTGCCAGCAGCTTAGTACAGGGAGGGACCTACGAGCAGTACTTC
- TRBJ2-5 TRBD1 TRBV9 CASSVTGQDQETQYF TGTGCCAGCAGCGTCACGGGACAGGATCAAGAGACCCAGTACTTC
many TRBJ1-2 - TRBV6-5 CASSYSQGVYGYTF TGTGCCAGCAGTTACTCACAGGGAGTCTATGGCTACACCTTC
few TRBJ2-3 - TRBV18 CASSLQQETHTDTQYF TGTGCCAGCTCACTCCAACAGGAAACCCACACAGATACGCAGTATTTT
- TRBJ1-1 - TRBV7-9 CASTLMGGMNTEAFF TGTGCCAGCACCCTAATGGGGGGGATGAACACTGAAGCTTTCTTT
- TRBJ2-3 - TRBV9 CASSARAPDTQYF TGTGCCAGCAGCGCCCGGGCCCCAGATACGCAGTATTTT
many TRBJ1-2 TRBD1 TRBV7-6 CASRLTGAVGGYGYTF TGTGCCAGCAGATTAACAGGGGCCGTAGGAGGATATGGCTACACCTTC
many TRBJ2-5 - TRBV7-6 CASSLTGEQETQYF TGTGCCAGCAGCTTAACTGGGGAGCAAGAGACCCAGTACTTC
- TRBJ1-1 - TRBV11-2 CASSLDWEGSAFF TGTGCCAGCAGCTTAGATTGGGAGGGCTCAGCTTTCTTT